The present entry profiles one T cell receptor (beta chain) with its context. This clonotype was counted a few times. Which antigen it targets is not known. No quality values exist for individual bases; no much larger clone is one base distant. The source of the sample is a study of T-cell memory formation after mild COVID-19 (dated by TCRdb to the early 2020s). With regard to the full study: TCR sequence clusters from the two donors were largely donor specific. Longitudinal TCRalpha and TCRbeta repertoire sequencing tracked T-cell clones expanding and contracting after mild COVID-19 in a couple of donors. Two young, previously healthy adult volunteers made up the cohort, one male and one female.

Ficoll-Paque density gradient centrifugation was the method used to isolate PBMCs. TCRdb lists the instrument as Illumina NovaSeq 6000. Using 5'RACE with constant-segment primers, TCRalpha and TCRbeta cDNA libraries were constructed, with sample barcodes and unique molecular identifiers added in the process. Trizol reagent was used to extract RNA from every sample. Library amplification was performed in two PCR steps, and a second sample barcode and Illumina TruSeq adapters were introduced in the second step. The libraries were sequenced on an Illumina NovaSeq using 2 x 150 bp paired-end reads. In the source study's methods: With migec v1.2.7, reads were demultiplexed and then collapsed into UMI-guided consensus sequences. With mixcr v2.1.11, UMI consensuses were aligned to TRA and TRB V and J templates and assembled into clonotypes. A clonotype was counted as expanded or contracted only if both edgeR and NoisET called the change significant, with noise models trained on biological replicates. For edgeR calls, the thresholds were a false discovery rate-adjusted p below 0.01 and a log2 fold-change of 1. PCA with hierarchical clustering of max-normalized trajectories of the 1000 most abundant clonotypes was used as exploratory dynamics analysis. The CD4 or CD8 phenotype of responding clones was assigned using the separately sequenced CD4+ and CD8+ repertoires. TCRdb reprocessed the public reads (quality trimming at Q25 with fastp, clone calling with MiXCR) and kept in-frame beta chains. Rows matching on CDR3 protein sequence are summarized as one entry with the most common DNA and genes. The V and J calls and clone size are TCRdb's, not the authors'. The sample has about 560,000 distinct CDR3 sequences on record, roughly a sixth of them singletons. Less than 10% of the sample goes to the ten largest clones.

Study-level results and caveats: Only two mild cases were covered by the study, and larger cohorts that include severe cases with pre-infection samples were considered necessary. Contracting CD4+ clones turned up mainly in the CM and EM memory subsets, whereas EMRA was where CD8+ clones were enriched. Some responding clones were found in pre-infection memory, which suggests that pre-existing cross-reactive memory T cells took part in the SARS-CoV-2 response. From day 15 to 85, contracting clones showed balanced CD4/CD8 phenotypes, whereas a second wave of clones that expanded from day 15 to 37 leaned towards CD4+. SARS-CoV-2 specificity was not confirmed for the second-wave clones peaking on day 37.

The V end gives up 3 bases and the J end 7 bases, leaving 10 bases in the junction not matched to a gene. Measured from the cysteine to the phenylalanine, the CDR3 is 17 residues long. Only CDR3 DNA is held: 51 bases, read in frame from base 1. For CDR1 and CDR2, the germline V gene lists KGHDR and SFDVKD. The material sequenced was PBMCs or a T cell subset sorted from them (not recorded which). Here the chain combines TRBV24-1 and TRBJ2-1; TRBD2 aligns with 11 central bases. The TCR sequence derives from an adult woman who had mild COVID-19 (a few samples of this study predate the infection). The sample titles of this study are shuffled in the database, so cell type and time point are left out; the donor was told from shared clones. The DNA sequence is given as TGTGCCACCAGTGATCCCCTAGCGGGAGGTCTGGTTAATGAGCAGTTCTTC. Its protein product is CATSDPLAGGLVNEQFF.